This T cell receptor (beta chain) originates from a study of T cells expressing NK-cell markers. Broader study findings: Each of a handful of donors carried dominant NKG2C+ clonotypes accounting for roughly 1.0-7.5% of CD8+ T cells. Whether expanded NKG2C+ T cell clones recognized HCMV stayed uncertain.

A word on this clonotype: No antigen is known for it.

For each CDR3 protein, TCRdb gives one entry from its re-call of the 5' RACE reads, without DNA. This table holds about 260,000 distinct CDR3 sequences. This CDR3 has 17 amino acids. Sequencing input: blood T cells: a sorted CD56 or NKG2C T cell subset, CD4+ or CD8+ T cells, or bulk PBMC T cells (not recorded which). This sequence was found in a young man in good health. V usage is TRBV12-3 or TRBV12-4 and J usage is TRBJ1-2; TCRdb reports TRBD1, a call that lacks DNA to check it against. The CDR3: CASSNYRPGQGSNGYTF.